A selection of T cell receptor beta chains follows, all from one sample in a study of cytomegalovirus exposure and HLA in healthy donors. Sequencing was performed with immunoSEQ multiplex PCR; in TCRdb, only in-frame clones are kept and a portion is missing. In the table there are approximately 110,000 clones, around 73% of which are singletons. The sequenced sample consisted of PBMCs. Every receptor here comes from a man aged 40-49 years in good health and CMV-seronegative. Each CDR3 is given with its conserved first and last residue. Each record gives: D gene, J gene, V gene, clone size, CDR3 DNA, CDR3 protein. The D gene is left open where the match is weak. Clone size is shown for a subset of rows, as once, few, many or a class of expanded clone.

D gene: TRBD1; J gene: TRBJ1-5; V gene: TRBV4-1; clone size: .; CDR3 DNA: TGCGCCAGCAGCCAAGAAGGGACAGGGGATCAGCCCCAGCATTTT; CDR3 protein: CASSQEGTGDQPQHF
D gene: .; J gene: TRBJ2-7; V gene: TRBV10-3; clone size: .; CDR3 DNA: TGTGCCATCAGTGAACTAGAGGCCTACGAGCAGTACTTC; CDR3 protein: CAISELEAYEQYF
D gene: .; J gene: TRBJ1-3; V gene: TRBV29-1; clone size: .; CDR3 DNA: TGCAGCGTCGAGAATACCTCTGGAAACACCATATATTTT; CDR3 protein: CSVENTSGNTIYF
D gene: TRBD1; J gene: TRBJ2-7; V gene: TRBV5-1; clone size: .; CDR3 DNA: TGCGCCAGCAGTGCGGGACAGGGCTCATACGAGCAGTACTTC; CDR3 protein: CASSAGQGSYEQYF
D gene: .; J gene: TRBJ2-4; V gene: TRBV5-6; clone size: .; CDR3 DNA: TGTGCCAGCAGCTTAATATCCAACATTCAGTACTTC; CDR3 protein: CASSLISNIQYF
D gene: TRBD1; J gene: TRBJ1-6; V gene: TRBV25-1; clone size: once; CDR3 DNA: TGTGCCAGCAGCGGGACAGGGGGCCTGAATTCACCCCTCCACTTT; CDR3 protein: CASSGTGGLNSPLHF
D gene: TRBD1; J gene: TRBJ1-6; V gene: TRBV6-5; clone size: .; CDR3 DNA: TGTGCCAGCAGTAACGGACAGGGTTTTTCACCCCTCCACTTT; CDR3 protein: CASSNGQGFSPLHF
D gene: TRBD1; J gene: TRBJ2-5; V gene: TRBV13; clone size: few; CDR3 DNA: TGTGCCAGCAGCTTAGGAGGGGGCTGGTTCGAGACCCAGTACTTC; CDR3 protein: CASSLGGGWFETQYF
D gene: .; J gene: TRBJ2-2; V gene: TRBV19; clone size: .; CDR3 DNA: TGTGCCAGTTCTAGGCTTCTAGCGAACACCGGGGAGCTGTTTTTT; CDR3 protein: CASSRLLANTGELFF
D gene: .; J gene: TRBJ2-2; V gene: TRBV4-2; clone size: once; CDR3 DNA: TGTGCCAGCAGCCACCAGTTGGGGGCGCCGGACACCGGGGAGCTGTTTTTT; CDR3 protein: CASSHQLGAPDTGELFF
D gene: .; J gene: TRBJ1-5; V gene: TRBV4-1; clone size: once; CDR3 DNA: TGCGCCAGCAGCCAAACAACGGCAGGGATGAATCAGCCCCAGCATTTT; CDR3 protein: CASSQTTAGMNQPQHF
D gene: TRBD2; J gene: TRBJ2-5; V gene: TRBV13; clone size: .; CDR3 DNA: TGTGCCAGCAGCCATAAAACGGGGGGGGCAGAGACCCAGTACTTC; CDR3 protein: CASSHKTGGAETQYF
D gene: .; J gene: TRBJ1-2; V gene: TRBV23-1; clone size: once; CDR3 DNA: TGCGCCAGCAGTCAATCAGGTTGTAGGCGCGAGCAGGATGGCTACACCTTC; CDR3 protein: CASSQSGCRREQDGYTF
D gene: .; J gene: TRBJ2-2; V gene: TRBV7-3; clone size: .; CDR3 DNA: TGTGCCAGCAGCCCCAGGGGCAGGAAGGACACCGGGGAGCTGTTTTTT; CDR3 protein: CASSPRGRKDTGELFF
D gene: .; J gene: TRBJ1-1; V gene: TRBV29-1; clone size: .; CDR3 DNA: TGCAGCGCGGGGGGGCTGGACACTGAAGCTTTCTTT; CDR3 protein: CSAGGLDTEAFF
D gene: TRBD1; J gene: TRBJ2-3; V gene: TRBV6-6; clone size: .; CDR3 DNA: TGTGCCAGCAGCGGACAGGGCATCACAGATACGCAGTATTTT; CDR3 protein: CASSGQGITDTQYF
D gene: .; J gene: TRBJ1-3; V gene: TRBV5-8; clone size: .; CDR3 DNA: TGTGCCAGCAGCTTGGAATTGTACTCTGGAAACACCATATATTTT; CDR3 protein: CASSLELYSGNTIYF
D gene: TRBD1; J gene: TRBJ1-6; V gene: TRBV6-1; clone size: .; CDR3 DNA: TGTGCCAGCAGTCCGACAGGGTCTTCACCCCTCCACTTT; CDR3 protein: CASSPTGSSPLHF
D gene: .; J gene: TRBJ2-7; V gene: TRBV4-1; clone size: few; CDR3 DNA: TGCGCCAGCAGCCAAGATCGGCCTGTTCGAGGGCCGAACGCCTACGAGCAGTACTTC; CDR3 protein: CASSQDRPVRGPNAYEQYF
D gene: .; J gene: TRBJ1-3; V gene: TRBV14; clone size: .; CDR3 DNA: TGTGCCAGCAGCCAAGTTTTGCGACAGGCCCAAACGGGAAACACCATATATTTT; CDR3 protein: CASSQVLRQAQTGNTIYF
D gene: .; J gene: TRBJ1-5; V gene: TRBV27; clone size: .; CDR3 DNA: TGTGCCAGCAGTTCCCTCCGGGACGGGGGGCATCAGCCCCAGCATTTT; CDR3 protein: CASSSLRDGGHQPQHF
D gene: TRBD2; J gene: TRBJ2-1; V gene: TRBV9; clone size: .; CDR3 DNA: TGTGCCAGCAGCGTAGGGGGCGGGGGGGCAAATGAGCAGTTCTTC; CDR3 protein: CASSVGGGGANEQFF
D gene: TRBD2; J gene: TRBJ2-1; V gene: TRBV11-2; clone size: .; CDR3 DNA: TGTGCCAGCAGCTTATTGTCGCGGGGGAATAATGAGCAGTTCTTC; CDR3 protein: CASSLLSRGNNEQFF
D gene: TRBD2; J gene: TRBJ2-1; V gene: TRBV5-1; clone size: .; CDR3 DNA: TGCGCCAGCAGACCTCTTACTAGCGGGGGGGCCAATGAGCAGTTCTTC; CDR3 protein: CASRPLTSGGANEQFF
D gene: .; J gene: TRBJ2-1; V gene: TRBV28; clone size: .; CDR3 DNA: TGTGCCAGCAGTTTAAGAGTAGACAATGAGCAGTTCTTC; CDR3 protein: CASSLRVDNEQFF